A single sample is the source of the 28 T cell receptor gamma chains below, sequenced in a study of gamma delta lymphoproliferative disorders and STAT genes listed by TCRdb under 2018. For both patients and controls, peripheral blood mononuclear cells were isolated, and the genomic DNA from these cells was used for TCR sequencing. Library prep was done by multiplex PCR. The instrument was an Illumina MiSeq. TCRdb reran clone calling on the public reads with CATT; rows sharing one DNA sequence were then combined. This sample lists 2,000 to 3,000 gamma-chain clones; 12% were detected once. The ten largest clones take up 83% of the sample. The sequenced material came from blood. These receptors came from a human donor with gamma-delta T-cell large granular lymphocyte leukemia.

By its share, this clone is medium-sized. This sample also contains other DNA sequences that code for the same CDR3. The rearrangement uses TRGV10 and TRGJ1 or TRGJ2. No J gene was available from TCRdb, and it was assigned here by a germline match of the DNA. TRGV10 falls under the ORF class, with uncertain function. V gave up 8 bases and J gave up 6 bases; unmatched junction bases: 29. CDR3 length equals 19 residues. CDR3 coding DNA: TGTGCTGCGTGGGATGAGGACTGGATACCATCCGCGGTAGGTTATAAGAAACTCTTT. It specifies CAAWDEDWIPSAVGYKKLF.

This rearrangement joins TRGV11 to TRGJP1. Here the J gene came from matching the DNA to germline, since TCRdb omits it. Being an ORF, TRGV11 has a function that is uncertain. V dropped 7 bases and J dropped 7; count of bases not matched to a gene: 15. The CDR3 contains 16 residues. The CDR3 nucleotides are TGTGCCTGCTGGATCCACCAGGGGGGCAATGGTTGGTTCAAGATATTT. As protein: CACWIHQGGNGWFKIF.

At least ten counts were recorded for this clone. V is TRGV8 and J is TRGJ1 or TRGJ2. As TCRdb names no J gene, one was assigned here on the basis of a DNA match to germline. The CDR3 has 13 residues. Germline V gene lookup returns CDR1 VENAVY and CDR2 YDSYNSRV. Trimming removed 2 bases from V and 3 bases from J; junction bases left unmatched: 4. DNA for the CDR3: TGTGCCACCTGGGATAAGGGTTATTATAAGAAACTCTTT. It encodes CATWDKGYYKKLF.

The chain carries TRGV2 and TRGJ1 or TRGJ2. The J gene, not given by TCRdb, was assigned here from a germline match of the nucleotide sequence. Germline CDR1 is EGSNGY and CDR2 is YDSYNSKV. Trimming took 9 bases from V and 4 from J; bases not matched to a gene: 12. CDR3 length: 13 residues. The CDR3 DNA sequence: TGTGCCACCGGGACGGGCCACTATTATAAGAAACTCTTT. Translated: CATGTGHYYKKLF.

Within the sample, this clone is medium-sized. Other DNA variants within this sample encode the same CDR3. The chain joins TRGV8 to TRGJP2. As TCRdb names no J gene, one was assigned here on the basis of a DNA match to germline. The CDR3 covers 15 residues. From germline, CDR1 is VENAVY and CDR2 YDSYNSRV. Trimming removed 0 bases from V and 5 bases from J; junction bases left unmatched: 6. The CDR3 bases are TGTGCCACCTGGGATAGGGGGGTGAGTGATTGGATCAAGACGTTT. It is translated as CATWDRGVSDWIKTF.

This clone was counted ten times or more. The sample carries other DNA sequences with the same CDR3. This sequence joins TRGV5 and TRGJ1 or TRGJ2. Assignment of the J gene here rests on matching the DNA to germline, because TCRdb gives none. Germline lookup yields CDR1 VINAFY and CDR2 YDVSNSKD. The CDR3 consists of 13 residues. Trimming cost V 0 bases and J 7 bases; bases outside gene matches: 6. The CDR3 spells CATWDRRRYKKLF. CDR3 nucleotides: TGTGCCACCTGGGACAGGCGTAGGTATAAGAAACTCTTT.

This clone is labeled as medium-sized. This sequence joins TRGV2 and TRGJ1 or TRGJ2. Since TCRdb gives no J gene, matching the DNA to germline was used here to assign it. Germline V lookup: CDR1 EGSNGY, CDR2 YDSYNSKV. The V and J ends lost 3 bases and 2 bases, in that order; junction bases with no gene match: 7. This CDR3 is built from 14 residues. CDR3 amino acids: CATWDQADYYKKLF. CDR3 coding DNA: TGTGCCACCTGGGACCAGGCGGATTATTATAAGAAACTCTTT.

The CDR3 protein is CALWEGLLNYYKKLF. The CDR3 nucleotides are TGTGCCTTGTGGGAGGGGCTACTGAATTATTATAAGAAACTCTTT. The chain recombines TRGV9 with TRGJ1 or TRGJ2. The J gene, missing from TCRdb, was assigned here through DNA to germline matching. The length of the CDR3 is 15 residues. Trimming took 2 bases from V and 0 from J; bases not matched to a gene: 7. Germline loops: CDR1 GITISATS, CDR2 ISYDGTV (reference sequence).

This clone appeared many times. The rearrangement joins TRGV8 to TRGJ1 or TRGJ2. Assignment of the J gene here rests on matching the DNA to germline, because TCRdb gives none. Per germline, CDR1 VENAVY and CDR2 YDSYNSRV. After removal of 5 bases from V and 1 base from J, the junction contained 17 bases not matched to a gene. There are 17 residues in the CDR3. CDR3 in DNA: TGTGCCACCTGGGTTCTCGTGCACCCCCCTAATTATTATAAGAAACTCTTT. Its translation: CATWVLVHPPNYYKKLF.

By its share, this clone is medium-sized. This chain's CDR3 is CATWASRLNYYKKLF. For the CDR3, the DNA is TGTGCCACCTGGGCCTCGCGTCTGAATTATTATAAGAAACTCTTT. The V call is TRGV4, the J call TRGJ1 or TRGJ2. Because TCRdb records no J gene, it was assigned here through a match of the DNA to germline. CDR3 length equals 15 residues. The germline CDR1 and CDR2 sequences are EGSTGY and YDSYTSSV. Trimming removed 5 bases from V and 0 bases from J; junction bases left unmatched: 10.

This clone occurred a few times. The V gene is TRGV5, the J gene TRGJ1 or TRGJ2. Because TCRdb records no J gene, it was assigned here through a match of the DNA to germline. V was clipped by 0 bases and J by 9 bases; unmatched bases: 5. Germline V lookup: CDR1 VINAFY, CDR2 YDVSNSKD. The CDR3 has 12 amino acids. This chain's CDR3 is CATWDRPLKKLF. The CDR3 DNA reads as TGTGCCACCTGGGACAGGCCCCTTAAGAAACTCTTT.

The chain recombines TRGV9 with TRGJ1 or TRGJ2. The J gene was not available in TCRdb and was assigned here by matching the DNA to germline segments. The CDR3 has 12 amino acids. Per germline, CDR1 GITISATS and CDR2 ISYDGTV (reference sequence). The J segment lost 10 bases and the V segment lost 1 base, leaving 7 bases of the junction unmatched. The CDR3 region has the DNA TGTGCCTTGTGGGAGGTCCACCCAAAGAAACTCTTT. Translated, it gives CALWEVHPKKLF.

This clone rates as medium-sized (0.01 to 0.1%). This chain joins TRGV3 and TRGJ1 or TRGJ2. In the absence of a J gene in TCRdb, the DNA was matched to germline to assign it here. Looked up from germline, CDR1 is VTNTFY and CDR2 is YDVSTARD (reference sequence). Unmatched junction bases numbered 1, after V lost 0 bases and J lost 2 bases. The CDR3 contains 13 residues. In DNA, the CDR3 is TGTGCCACCTGGGACAGGCATTATTATAAGAAACTCTTT. Its translation: CATWDRHYYKKLF.

This clone was counted many times. The chain carries TRGV2 and TRGJP2. The J gene comes from matching the DNA to germline here; TCRdb lacks it. With 0 bases clipped from V and 3 bases from J, the junction kept 4 bases outside the gene matches. This CDR3 has 15 amino acids. Germline V gives CDR1 EGSNGY, CDR2 YDSYNSKV. CDR3 protein: CATWDGRRSDWIKTF. In nucleotides, the CDR3 is TGTGCCACCTGGGACGGGCGACGTAGTGATTGGATCAAGACGTTT.

The sample holds a few counts of this clone. The protein held in TCRdb is that of a much larger clone and does not match this DNA's translation at residue 7, likely because of a read error; the protein shown is translated from the DNA. This sequence joins TRGV4 and TRGJP2. In the absence of a J gene in TCRdb, the DNA was matched to germline to assign it here. V dropped 4 bases and J dropped 3; count of bases not matched to a gene: 5. The CDR3 totals 14 residues. Germline loops: CDR1 EGSTGY, CDR2 YDSYTSSV. DNA of the CDR3: TGTGCCACCTGGGACAGAGGTAGTGATTGGATCAAGACGTTT. Translating it yields CATWDRGSDWIKTF.

To note about this clone: No DNA is shown, since the ends of the CDR3 on it are uncertain; the CDR3 is the one TCRdb lists. A V gene of TRGV10 was called, but no J gene was assigned. TRGV10 is noted as an ORF with a role that remains uncertain. Including both end residues, the CDR3 is 18 amino acids long. Here the CDR3 reads CAAWGLIIRNSLAVEQHF.

A word on this clone: TCRdb's protein for this DNA is that of a much larger clone and differs from the translation at residue 3, likely a read error; the protein shown is the DNA translation. Within the sample, other DNA sequences also encode this same CDR3. The chain uses TRGV9 and TRGJ1 or TRGJ2. Since TCRdb gives no J gene, matching the DNA to germline was used here to assign it. The junction had 9 bases not matched to a gene; V was cut back by 10 bases and J by 12 bases. The V gene's germline CDR1 is GITISATS and CDR2 ISYDGTV (reference sequence). The CDR3 is made up of 9 amino acids. The CDR3: CAFERGKLF. Written as DNA, the CDR3 is TGTGCCTTCGAGAGGGGGAAACTCTTT.

This clone was recorded many times. This chain joins TRGV9 and TRGJ1 or TRGJ2. TCRdb lists no J gene, so it was determined here by aligning the DNA to germline. CDR3 length: 12 amino acids. V dropped 3 bases and J dropped 5; count of bases not matched to a gene: 4. From germline, CDR1 is GITISATS and CDR2 ISYDGTV (reference sequence). CDR3 sequence (DNA): TGTGCCTTGTGGGAGTTCCATTATAAGAAACTCTTT. Its translation is CALWEFHYKKLF.

Details on this clone: This could be a read error, since a much larger clone is one nucleotide away. The genes are TRGV10 and TRGJP1. Assignment of the J gene here rests on matching the DNA to germline, because TCRdb gives none. TRGV10 is annotated as an ORF whose role is uncertain. The CDR3 is 16 residues long. The DNA for the CDR3 is TGTGCTGCGTGGGATTATAACGATACCAATGGTTGGTTCAAGATATTT. Amino acids: CAAWDYNDTNGWFKIF.

In its sample, this clone was seen many times. V and J are TRGV5 and TRGJ1 or TRGJ2. TCRdb carries no J gene annotation; the J gene was assigned here by matching the DNA with germline. The CDR3 contains 12 residues. V was pared by 2 bases and J by 5 bases, with 3 bases of the junction left unmatched. CDR1 is VINAFY and CDR2 is YDVSNSKD in the germline V gene. CDR3 in amino acids: CATWDNDYKKLF. CDR3 coding DNA: TGTGCCACCTGGGACAATGATTATAAGAAACTCTTT.

The table lists this clone with many counts. This chain uses TRGV3 with TRGJ1 or TRGJ2. TCRdb is silent on the J gene; assignment here came from matching the DNA to germline. Germline assignment: CDR1 VTNTFY and CDR2 YDVSTARD (reference sequence). The CDR3 length is 13 residues. The V and J ends lost 0 bases and 8 bases, in that order; junction bases with no gene match: 7. CDR3 region: CATWDRPRDKKLF. The DNA for the CDR3 is TGTGCCACCTGGGACAGGCCTCGGGATAAGAAACTCTTT.

This clone was detected ten times or more. The chain's CDR3 is CATWGPPYYKKLF. CDR3 sequence (DNA): TGTGCCACCTGGGGCCCCCCTTATTATAAGAAACTCTTT. The gene calls are TRGV4 and TRGJ1 or TRGJ2. Because TCRdb records no J gene, it was assigned here through a match of the DNA to germline. Germline CDR1 and CDR2: EGSTGY and YDSYTSSV. The CDR3 extends over 13 amino acids. V lost 5 bases and J lost 3; bases outside the gene matches: 7.

The sample holds many counts of this clone. One base away lies a much larger clone, so this may be a sequencing read error. Distinct nucleotide sequences in the sample also encode this CDR3. The V call is TRGV5, the J call TRGJ1 or TRGJ2. Here the J gene was assigned by germline matching of the DNA, as TCRdb has none. Trimming cost V 1 base and J 3 bases; bases outside gene matches: 0. The CDR3 consists of 12 residues. Germline-derived CDR1 and CDR2 are VINAFY and YDVSNSKD. CDR3 DNA: TGTGCCACCTGGGACAGTTATTATAAGAAACTCTTT. This codes for CATWDSYYKKLF.

There are many counts of this clone. The rearrangement links TRGV4 to TRGJP1. TCRdb supplies no J gene; here it was assigned by aligning the nucleotide sequence to germline. This CDR3 contains 13 residues. The germline gives CDR1 EGSTGY, CDR2 YDSYTSSV. V gave up 1 base and J gave up 4 bases; unmatched junction bases: 0. The DNA for the CDR3 is TGTGCCACCTGGGATGGCACTGGTTGGTTCAAGATATTT. This sequence encodes CATWDGTGWFKIF.

This clone was seen ten or more times. The chain carries TRGV4 and TRGJ1 or TRGJ2. The J gene, not given by TCRdb, was assigned here from a germline match of the nucleotide sequence. In germline, CDR1 is EGSTGY, CDR2 YDSYTSSV. The CDR3 runs to 12 residues. V shed 0 bases and J 8 bases; nucleotides not matched to a gene: 4. The DNA of the CDR3 is TGTGCCACCTGGGATGGGGGGGATAAGAAACTCTTT. It translates to CATWDGGDKKLF.

This clone was detected ten times or more. The V gene is listed as TRGV5; no J gene was called. The CDR3 runs to 11 residues. From germline, CDR1 is VINAFY and CDR2 YDVSNSKD. As DNA, the CDR3 is TGTGCCACCTGGGACAGGCTCAAGGAACTCTTT. Its translation is CATWDRLKELF.

This clone was seen ten or more times. Other nucleotide sequences from this sample produce the same CDR3. V usage is TRGV4 and J usage is TRGJ1 or TRGJ2. As TCRdb names no J gene, one was assigned here on the basis of a DNA match to germline. V dropped 1 base and J dropped 1; count of bases not matched to a gene: 4. Germline-derived CDR1 and CDR2 are EGSTGY and YDSYTSSV. The CDR3 sequence is 14 residues long. CDR3 coding DNA: TGTGCCACCTGGGATGGTCCCAATTATTATAAGAAACTCTTT. It yields the protein CATWDGPNYYKKLF.

As for this clone: The TCRdb protein, from a much larger clone, departs from this DNA's translation at residue 12, likely by read error; the protein shown derives from the DNA. The J gene went uncalled, whereas the V gene is TRGV3. The germline V gene encodes CDR1 VTNTFY and CDR2 YDVSTARD (reference sequence). CDR3 length equals 14 residues. CDR3 in DNA: TGTGCCACCTGGGACAGGCCGGATTATTATAAGAGACTCTTT. It translates to CATWDRPDYYKRLF.